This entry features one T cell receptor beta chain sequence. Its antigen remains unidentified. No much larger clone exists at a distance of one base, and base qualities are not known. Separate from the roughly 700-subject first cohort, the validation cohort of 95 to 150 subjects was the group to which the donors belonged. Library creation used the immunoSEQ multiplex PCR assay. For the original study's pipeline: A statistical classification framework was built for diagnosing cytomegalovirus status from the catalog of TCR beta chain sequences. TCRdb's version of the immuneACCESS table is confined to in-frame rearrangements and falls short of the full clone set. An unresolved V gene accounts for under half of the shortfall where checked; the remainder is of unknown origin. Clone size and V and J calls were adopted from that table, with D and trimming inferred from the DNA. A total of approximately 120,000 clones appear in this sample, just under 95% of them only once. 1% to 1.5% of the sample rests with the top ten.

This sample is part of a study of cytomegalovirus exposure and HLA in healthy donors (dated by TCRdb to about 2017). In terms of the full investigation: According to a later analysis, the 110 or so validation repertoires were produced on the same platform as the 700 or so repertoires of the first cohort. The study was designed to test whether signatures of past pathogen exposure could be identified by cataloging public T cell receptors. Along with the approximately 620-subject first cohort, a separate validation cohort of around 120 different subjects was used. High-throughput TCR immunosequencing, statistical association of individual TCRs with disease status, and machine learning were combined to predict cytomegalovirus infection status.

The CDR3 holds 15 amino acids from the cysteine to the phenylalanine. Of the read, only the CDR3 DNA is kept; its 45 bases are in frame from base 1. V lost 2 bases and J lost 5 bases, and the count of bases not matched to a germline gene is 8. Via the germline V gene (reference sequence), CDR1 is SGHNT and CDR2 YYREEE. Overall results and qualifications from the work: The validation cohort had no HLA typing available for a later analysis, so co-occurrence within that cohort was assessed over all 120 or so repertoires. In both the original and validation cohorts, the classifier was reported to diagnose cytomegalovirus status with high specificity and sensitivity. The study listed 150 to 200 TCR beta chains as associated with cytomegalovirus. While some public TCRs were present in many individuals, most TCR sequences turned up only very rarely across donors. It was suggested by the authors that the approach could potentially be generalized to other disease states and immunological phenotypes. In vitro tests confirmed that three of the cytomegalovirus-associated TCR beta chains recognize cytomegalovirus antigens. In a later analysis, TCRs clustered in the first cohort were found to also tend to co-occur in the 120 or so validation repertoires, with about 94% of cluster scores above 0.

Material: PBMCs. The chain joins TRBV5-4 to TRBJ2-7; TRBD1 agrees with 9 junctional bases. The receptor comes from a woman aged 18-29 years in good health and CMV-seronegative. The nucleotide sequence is TGTGCCAGCAGCTTAGGGGACAGGGTATTCAACGAGCAGTACTTC. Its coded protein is CASSLGDRVFNEQYF.